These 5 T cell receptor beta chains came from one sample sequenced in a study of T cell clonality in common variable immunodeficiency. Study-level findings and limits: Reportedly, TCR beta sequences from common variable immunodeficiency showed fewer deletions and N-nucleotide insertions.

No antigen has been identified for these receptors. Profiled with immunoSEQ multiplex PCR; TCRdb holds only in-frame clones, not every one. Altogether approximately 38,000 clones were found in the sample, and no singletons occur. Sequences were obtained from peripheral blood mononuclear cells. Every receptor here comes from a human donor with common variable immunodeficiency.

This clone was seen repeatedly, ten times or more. CDR3 in amino acids: CASSLLAGALSYEQYF. The DNA read from the CDR3 is TGTGCCAGTAGCCTACTAGCGGGAGCCCTCTCCTACGAG. The chain uses TRBV19 and TRBJ2-7, with 11 nucleotides matching TRBD2. The read halts 3 residues ahead of the CDR3 end, with the missing end drawn from the germline J gene. V shed 6 bases, J shed 0 bases, and the junction held 7 bases outside the gene matches. The CDR3 is 16 amino acids. The germline V gene has CDR1 LNHDA and CDR2 SQIVND (reference sequence).

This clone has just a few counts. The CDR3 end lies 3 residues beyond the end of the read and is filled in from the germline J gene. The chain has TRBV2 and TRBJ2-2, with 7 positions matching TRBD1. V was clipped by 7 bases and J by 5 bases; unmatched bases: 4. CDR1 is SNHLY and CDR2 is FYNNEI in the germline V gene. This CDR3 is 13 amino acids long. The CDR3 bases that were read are TGTGCCAGCAAAAGGGGGCTGACCGGGGAG. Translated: CASKRGLTGE. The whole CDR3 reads CASKRGLTGELFF.

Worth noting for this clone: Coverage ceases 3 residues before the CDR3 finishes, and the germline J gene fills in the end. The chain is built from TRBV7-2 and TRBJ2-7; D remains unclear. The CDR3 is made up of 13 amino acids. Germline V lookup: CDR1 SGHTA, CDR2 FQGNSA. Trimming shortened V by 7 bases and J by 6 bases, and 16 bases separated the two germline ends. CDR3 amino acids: CASTRHLSLEQYF. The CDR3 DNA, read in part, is TGTGCCAGCACCAGACACCTCTCCCTCGAG.

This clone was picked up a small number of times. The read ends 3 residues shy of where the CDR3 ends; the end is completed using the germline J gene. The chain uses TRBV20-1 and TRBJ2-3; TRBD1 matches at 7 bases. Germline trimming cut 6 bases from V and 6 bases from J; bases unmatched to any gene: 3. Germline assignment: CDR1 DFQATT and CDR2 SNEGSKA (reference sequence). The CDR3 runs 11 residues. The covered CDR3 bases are TGCAGTGCGATGACAGGGGATACG. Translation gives CSAMTGDT. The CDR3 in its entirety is CSAMTGDTQYF.

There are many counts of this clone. Incomplete CDR3 DNA: TGCAGCCTTGGACACGCAGATACG. Protein product: CSLGHADT. The full CDR3 sequence reads CSLGHADTQYF. J is TRBJ2-3 and V is TRBV29-1, with D possibly matching TRBD1 (5 bases). The missing CDR3 end, 3 residues past where the read stops, is filled in from the germline J gene. Germline V lookup: CDR1 SQVTM, CDR2 ANQGSEA. The CDR3 has 11 residues. V lost 8 bases and J lost 4, with 10 bases in between.